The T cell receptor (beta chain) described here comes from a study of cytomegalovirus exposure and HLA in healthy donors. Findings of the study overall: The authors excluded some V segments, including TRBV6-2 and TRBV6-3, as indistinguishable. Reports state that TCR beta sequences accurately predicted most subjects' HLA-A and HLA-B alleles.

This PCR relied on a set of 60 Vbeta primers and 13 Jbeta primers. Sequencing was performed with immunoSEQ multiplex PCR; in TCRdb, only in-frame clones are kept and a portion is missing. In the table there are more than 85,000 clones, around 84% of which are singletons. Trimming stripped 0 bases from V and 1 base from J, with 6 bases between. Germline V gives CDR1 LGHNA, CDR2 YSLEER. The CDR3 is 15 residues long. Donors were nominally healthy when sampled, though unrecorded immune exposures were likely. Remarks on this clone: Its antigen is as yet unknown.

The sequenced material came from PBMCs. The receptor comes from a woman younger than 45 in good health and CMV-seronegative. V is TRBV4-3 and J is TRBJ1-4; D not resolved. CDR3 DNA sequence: TGCGCCAGCAGCCAAGATCGGGTAACTAATGAAAAACTGTTTTTT. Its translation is CASSQDRVTNEKLFF.